This T cell receptor beta chain is drawn from a study of CD8+ T cells in alopecia areata. Findings and caveats of the study: Amid tofacitinib therapy, many expanded lesional clones stayed present in scalp and blood. Treatment with tofacitinib significantly lowered scalp clonality and reduced expanded CD8+ clones among the top 100. Normal skin's resident alphabeta T cells are also sequenced in scalp samples.

CDR3 size: 14 residues. The germline V and J ends were trimmed by 4 bases and 3 bases, with 13 bases remaining between them. Germline V CDR1 and CDR2: SGHDT, YYEEEE. Specified treatment: oral pan-JAK inhibitor, 5-10 mg twice daily. As regards this clone: The antigen remains undetermined.

The authors extracted RNA and reverse transcribed it into cDNA as the sequencing template. Sequencing used immunoSEQ multiplex PCR; TCRdb keeps in-frame clones, though not all of them. The table includes 95,000 to 100,000 clones, approximately 63% detected once. The chain employs TRBV5-6 and TRBJ1-2; weak D call: TRBD1 (6 bases). The sample in question was CD8+ T cells sorted from blood, obtained at approximately week 61, from a patient treated with tofacitinib. This clonotype was obtained from a human donor with alopecia areata. The CDR3 region is CASSEGGQYYGYTF. The CDR3 nucleotides read TGTGCCAGCAGCGAGGGGGGCCAGTACTATGGCTACACCTTC.